This TCR beta chain was sequenced in a study of shared clonotypes between healthy human individuals. Overall study findings and caveats: Non-shared clonotypes were found to have lower generation probabilities than the clonotypes that were shared by all four of the sorted-subset donors. The rarefaction results pointed to incomplete sorted-subset sequencing despite large depth.

Concerning this clone: Antigen: not known. Other DNA variants within this sample encode the same CDR3.

The germline gives CDR1 SGHRS, CDR2 YFSETQ. The CDR3 consists of 15 residues. Trimming removed 4 bases from V and 2 bases from J; junction bases left unmatched: 5. Only in-frame clones appear in the TCRdb table, and some are missing; sequencing was by immunoSEQ multiplex PCR. The data show approximately 500,000 clones, about 95% seen once. The chain combines TRBV5-1 with TRBJ2-3; 9 nucleotides align to TRBD1. The source material was naive CD4+ T cells sorted from blood. Subset described: CD45RA+ positively selected. The receptor's source is a woman in her 30s in good health. CDR3 sequence: CASSRGQGSTDTQYF. The CDR3 DNA is TGCGCCAGCAGCAGAGGACAGGGGTCCACAGATACGCAGTATTTT.